This TCR beta chain was sequenced for a study of blood T cell repertoires in COVID-19. The wider study: Sites across the United States, Italy and Spain contributed samples from acute and convalescent COVID-19. Sources were T cells, B-cell-depleted T cells, or PBMCs; the material itself was cDNA or gDNA.

Per the original data handling: Estimated nucleated cell counts came from reference gene primer amplification. Here immunoSEQ multiplex PCR was the method, and the copy in TCRdb shows in-frame clones only, minus some. That table gives V, J and clone size, and the DNA gave D and trimming. The sample includes some 380,000 clones, 70% to 85% of them seen just once. The CDR3 consists of 13 residues. Trimming removed 4 bases from V and 8 bases from J, with 11 bases in between. Germline V gene data show CDR1 as LGHDT and CDR2 as YNNKEL (reference sequence). The source material was peripheral blood. The chain joins TRBV3-1 (or the pseudogene TRBV3-2) to TRBJ1-4, with a tentative D call TRBD1 (6 bases). This TCR derives from a human donor with acute or convalescent COVID-19. The donor label of this sample is uncertain. The CDR3 sequence: CASSPGTTEKLFF. DNA for the CDR3: TGTGCCAGCAGCCCCGGGACAACGGAAAAACTGTTTTTT.